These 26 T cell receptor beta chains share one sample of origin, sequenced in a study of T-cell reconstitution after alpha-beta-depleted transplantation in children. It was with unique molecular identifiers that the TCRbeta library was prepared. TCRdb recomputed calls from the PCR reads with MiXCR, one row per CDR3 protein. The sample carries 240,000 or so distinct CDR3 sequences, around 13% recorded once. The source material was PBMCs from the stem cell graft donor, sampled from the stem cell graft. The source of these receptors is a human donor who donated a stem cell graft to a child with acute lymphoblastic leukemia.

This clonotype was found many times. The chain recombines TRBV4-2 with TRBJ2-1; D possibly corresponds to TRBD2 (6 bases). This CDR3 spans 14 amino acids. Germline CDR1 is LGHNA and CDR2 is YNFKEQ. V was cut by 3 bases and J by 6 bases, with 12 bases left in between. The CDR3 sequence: CASSQTSLANEQFF. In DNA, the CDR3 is TGTGCCAGCAGCCAGACCTCACTAGCCAATGAGCAGTTCTTC.

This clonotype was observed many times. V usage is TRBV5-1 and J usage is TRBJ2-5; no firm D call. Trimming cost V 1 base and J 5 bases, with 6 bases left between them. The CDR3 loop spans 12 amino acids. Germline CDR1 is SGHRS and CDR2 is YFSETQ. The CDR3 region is CASSLTAETQYF. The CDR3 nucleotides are TGCGCCAGCAGCTTGACGGCGGAGACCCAGTACTTC.

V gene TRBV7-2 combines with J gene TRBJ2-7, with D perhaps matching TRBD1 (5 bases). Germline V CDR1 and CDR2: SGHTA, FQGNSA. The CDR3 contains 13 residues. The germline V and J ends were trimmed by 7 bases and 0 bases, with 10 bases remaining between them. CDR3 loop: CASTGRASYEQYF. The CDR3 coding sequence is TGTGCCAGCACGGGCAGGGCCTCCTACGAGCAGTACTTC.

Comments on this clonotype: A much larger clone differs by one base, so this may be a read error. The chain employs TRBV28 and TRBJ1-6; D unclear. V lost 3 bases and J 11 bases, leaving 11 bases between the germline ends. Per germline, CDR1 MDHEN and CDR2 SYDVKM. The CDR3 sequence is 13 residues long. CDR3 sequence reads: CASSFPGFPPLHF. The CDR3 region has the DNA TGTGCCAGCAGTTTCCCCGGGTTCCCACCCCTCCACTTT.

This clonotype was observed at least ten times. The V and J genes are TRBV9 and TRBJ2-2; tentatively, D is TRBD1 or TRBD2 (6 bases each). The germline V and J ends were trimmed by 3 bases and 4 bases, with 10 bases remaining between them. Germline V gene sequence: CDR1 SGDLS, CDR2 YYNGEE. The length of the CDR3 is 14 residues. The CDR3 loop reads CASSGGASTGELFF. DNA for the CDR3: TGTGCCAGCAGCGGGGGGGCAAGCACCGGGGAGCTGTTTTTT.

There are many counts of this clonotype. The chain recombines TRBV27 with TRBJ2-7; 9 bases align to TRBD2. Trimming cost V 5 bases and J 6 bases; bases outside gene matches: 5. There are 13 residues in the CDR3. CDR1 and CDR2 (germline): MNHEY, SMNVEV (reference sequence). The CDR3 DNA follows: TGTGCCAGCAGTGGACTAGCGTTGAGCGAGCAGTACTTC. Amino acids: CASSGLALSEQYF.

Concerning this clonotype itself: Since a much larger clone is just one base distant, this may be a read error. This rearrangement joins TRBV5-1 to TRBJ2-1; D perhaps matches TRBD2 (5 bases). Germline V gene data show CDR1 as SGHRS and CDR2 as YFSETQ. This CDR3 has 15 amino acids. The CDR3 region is CASSLGSGGYNAQFF. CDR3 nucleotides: TGCGCCAGCAGCTTGGGGTCCGGCGGGTACAATGCGCAGTTCTTC.

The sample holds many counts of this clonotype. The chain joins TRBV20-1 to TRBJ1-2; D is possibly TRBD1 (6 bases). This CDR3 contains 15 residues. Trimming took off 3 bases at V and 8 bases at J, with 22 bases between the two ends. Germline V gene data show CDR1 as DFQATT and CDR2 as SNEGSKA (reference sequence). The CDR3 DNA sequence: TGCAGTGCTAGTATCAACAGGGACGGGAATTACGGCTACACCTTC. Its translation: CSASINRDGNYGYTF.

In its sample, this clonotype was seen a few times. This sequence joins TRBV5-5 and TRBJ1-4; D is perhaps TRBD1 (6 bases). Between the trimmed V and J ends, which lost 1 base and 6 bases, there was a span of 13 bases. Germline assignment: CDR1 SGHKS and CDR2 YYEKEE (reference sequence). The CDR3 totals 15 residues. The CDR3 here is CASSLSGGGDEKLFF. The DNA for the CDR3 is TGTGCCAGCAGCTTGTCGGGGGGCGGCGATGAAAAACTGTTTTTT.

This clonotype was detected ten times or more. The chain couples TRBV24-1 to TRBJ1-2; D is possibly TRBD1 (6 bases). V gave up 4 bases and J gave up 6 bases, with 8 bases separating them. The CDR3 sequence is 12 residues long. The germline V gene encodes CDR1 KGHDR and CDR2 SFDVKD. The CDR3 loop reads CATSDAGDGYTF. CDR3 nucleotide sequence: TGTGCCACCAGTGACGCAGGGGATGGCTACACCTTC.

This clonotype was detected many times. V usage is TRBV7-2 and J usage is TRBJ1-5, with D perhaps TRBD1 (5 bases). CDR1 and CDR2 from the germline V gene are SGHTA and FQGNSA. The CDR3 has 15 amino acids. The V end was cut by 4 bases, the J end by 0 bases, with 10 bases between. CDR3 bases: TGTGCCAGCAGCTGGCAGGGTTCTAGCAATCAGCCCCAGCATTTT. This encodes CASSWQGSSNQPQHF.

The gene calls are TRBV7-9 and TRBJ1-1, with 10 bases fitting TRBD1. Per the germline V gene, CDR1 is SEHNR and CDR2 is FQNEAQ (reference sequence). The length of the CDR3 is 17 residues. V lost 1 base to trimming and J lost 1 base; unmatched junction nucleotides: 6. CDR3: CASSLVWGQGRNTEAFF. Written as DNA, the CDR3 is TGTGCCAGCAGCTTAGTGTGGGGACAGGGGCGGAACACTGAAGCTTTCTTT. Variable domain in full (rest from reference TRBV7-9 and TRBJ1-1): DTGVSQNPRHKITKRGQNVTFRCDPISEHNRLYWYRQTLGQGPEFLTYFQNEAQLEKSRLLSDRFSAERPKGSFSTLEIQRTEQGDSAMYLCASSLVWGQGRNTEAFFGQGTRLTVV.

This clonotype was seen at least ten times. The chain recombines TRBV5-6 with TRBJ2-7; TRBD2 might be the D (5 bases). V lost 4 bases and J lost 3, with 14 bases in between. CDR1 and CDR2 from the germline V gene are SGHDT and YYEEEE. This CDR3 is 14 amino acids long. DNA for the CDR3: TGTGCCAGCAGCCCAACCGGACTGAGCTACGAGCAGTACTTC. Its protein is CASSPTGLSYEQYF.

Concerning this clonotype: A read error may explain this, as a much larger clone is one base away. CDR3 loop: CSATDLRNWESFF. The CDR3 region has the DNA TGCAGTGCTACTGATTTGAGGAATTGGGAGTCTTTCTTT. This chain uses TRBV20-1 with TRBJ1-1; D is ambiguous. Per germline, CDR1 DFQATT and CDR2 SNEGSKA (reference sequence). The length of the CDR3 is 13 residues. Between the trimmed V and J ends, which lost 4 bases and 12 bases, there was a span of 21 bases.

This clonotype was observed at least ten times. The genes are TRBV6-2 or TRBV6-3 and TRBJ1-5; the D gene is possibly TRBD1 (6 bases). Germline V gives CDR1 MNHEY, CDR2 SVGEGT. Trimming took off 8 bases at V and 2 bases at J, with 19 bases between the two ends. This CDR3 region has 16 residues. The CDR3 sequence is CASLRGRAWGNQPQHF. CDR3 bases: TGTGCCAGCTTGCGGGGGCGCGCTTGGGGCAATCAGCCCCAGCATTTT.

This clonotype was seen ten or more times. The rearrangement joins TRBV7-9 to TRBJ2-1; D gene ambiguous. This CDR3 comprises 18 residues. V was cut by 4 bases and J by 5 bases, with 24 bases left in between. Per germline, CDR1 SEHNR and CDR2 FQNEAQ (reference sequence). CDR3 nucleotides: TGTGCCAGCAGCTACCCCTCACAAGGGCGGATTCTGGACAATGAGCAGTTCTTC. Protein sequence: CASSYPSQGRILDNEQFF.

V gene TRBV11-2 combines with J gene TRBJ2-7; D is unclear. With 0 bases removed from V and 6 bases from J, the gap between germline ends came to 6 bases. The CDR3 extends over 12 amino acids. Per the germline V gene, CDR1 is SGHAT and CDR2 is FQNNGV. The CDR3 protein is CASSLECGEQYF. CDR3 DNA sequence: TGTGCCAGCAGCTTAGAGTGTGGCGAGCAGTACTTC.

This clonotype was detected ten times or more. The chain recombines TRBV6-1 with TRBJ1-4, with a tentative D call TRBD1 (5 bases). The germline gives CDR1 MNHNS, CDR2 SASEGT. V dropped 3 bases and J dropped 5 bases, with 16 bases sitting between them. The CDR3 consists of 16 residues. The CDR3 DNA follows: TGTGCCAGCAGTGAGCACCACGGGACGGGAAATGAAAAACTGTTTTTT. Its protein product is CASSEHHGTGNEKLFF.

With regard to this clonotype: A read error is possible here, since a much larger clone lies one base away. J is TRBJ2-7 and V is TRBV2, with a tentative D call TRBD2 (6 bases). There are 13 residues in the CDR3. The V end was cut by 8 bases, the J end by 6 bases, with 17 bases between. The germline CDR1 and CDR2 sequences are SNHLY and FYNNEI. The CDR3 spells CASWRALALEQYF. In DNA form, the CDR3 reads TGTGCCAGCTGGCGGGCTCTAGCGCTCGAGCAGTACTTC.

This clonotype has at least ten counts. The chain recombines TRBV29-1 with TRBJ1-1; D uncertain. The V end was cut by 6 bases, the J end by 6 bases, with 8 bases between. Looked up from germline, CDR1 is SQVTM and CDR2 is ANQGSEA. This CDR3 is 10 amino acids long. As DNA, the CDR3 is TGCAGCGTCTCCATTGCTGAAGCTTTCTTT. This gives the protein CSVSIAEAFF.

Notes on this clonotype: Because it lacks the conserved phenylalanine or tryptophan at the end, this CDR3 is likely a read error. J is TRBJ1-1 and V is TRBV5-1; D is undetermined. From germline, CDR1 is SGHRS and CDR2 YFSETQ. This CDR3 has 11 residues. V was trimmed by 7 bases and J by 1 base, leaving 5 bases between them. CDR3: CASWGNTEAFL. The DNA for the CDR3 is TGCGCCAGCTGGGGGAACACTGAAGCTTTCCTT.

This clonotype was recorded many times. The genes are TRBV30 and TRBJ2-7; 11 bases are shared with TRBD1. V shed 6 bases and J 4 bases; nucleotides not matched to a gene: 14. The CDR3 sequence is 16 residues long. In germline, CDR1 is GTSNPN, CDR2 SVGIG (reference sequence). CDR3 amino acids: CACSIRRTGGPYEQYF. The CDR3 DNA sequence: TGTGCCTGCTCTATTAGACGGACAGGGGGCCCTTACGAGCAGTACTTC.

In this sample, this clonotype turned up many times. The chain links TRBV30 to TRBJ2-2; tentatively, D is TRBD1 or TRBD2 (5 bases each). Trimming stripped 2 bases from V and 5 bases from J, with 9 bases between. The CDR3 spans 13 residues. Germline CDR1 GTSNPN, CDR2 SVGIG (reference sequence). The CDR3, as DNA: TGTGCCTGGAGTTCCAGGGAGACCGGGGAGCTGTTTTTT. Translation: CAWSSRETGELFF.

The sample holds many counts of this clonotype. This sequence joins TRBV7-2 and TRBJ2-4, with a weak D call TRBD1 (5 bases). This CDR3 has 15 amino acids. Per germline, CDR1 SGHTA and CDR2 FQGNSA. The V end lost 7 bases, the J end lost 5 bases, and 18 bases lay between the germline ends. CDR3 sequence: CASTTESRGQNIQYF. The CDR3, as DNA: TGTGCCAGCACCACTGAGTCTAGGGGTCAAAACATTCAGTACTTC.

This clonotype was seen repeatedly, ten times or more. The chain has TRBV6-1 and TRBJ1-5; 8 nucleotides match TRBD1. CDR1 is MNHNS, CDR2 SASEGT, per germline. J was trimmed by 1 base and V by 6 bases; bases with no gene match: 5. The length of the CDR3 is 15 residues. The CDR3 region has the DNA TGTGCCAGCAGACCACAGGGGGGGAGCAATCAGCCCCAGCATTTT. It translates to CASRPQGGSNQPQHF.

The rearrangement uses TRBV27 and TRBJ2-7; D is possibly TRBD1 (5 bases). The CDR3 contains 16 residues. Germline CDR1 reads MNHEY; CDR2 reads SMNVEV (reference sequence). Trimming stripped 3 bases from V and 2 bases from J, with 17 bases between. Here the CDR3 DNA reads TGTGCCAGCAGTTTGCCCCAAGGCCAAGGGGCCTACGAGCAGTACTTC. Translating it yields CASSLPQGQGAYEQYF.